A single sample is the source of the 10 T cell receptor beta chains below, sequenced in a study of somatic mutations in cytotoxic T cells in rheumatoid arthritis (dated 2017 in TCRdb). Libraries were constructed by the immunoSEQ multiplex PCR assay. In its TCRdb copy, this immuneACCESS table keeps in-frame sequences only and misses some clones. Where compared with another copy, unresolved V genes explain less than half of these, and the others have no known cause. This sample gives roughly 20,000 clones in total; more than 70% of them show up just once. Roughly 30% of the sample comes from the top ten. The specimen was CD8+ T cells sorted from blood. These receptors all stem from an adult with rheumatoid arthritis.

V and J are TRBV11-2 and TRBJ1-2; tentative D call: TRBD1 (6 bases). In germline, CDR1 is SGHAT, CDR2 FQNNGV. Trimming pared 4 bases from V and 5 bases from J, leaving 17 bases between. The CDR3 contains 15 residues. CDR3 coding DNA: TGTGCCAGCAGCTCCATCCCGGGACAAACATATGGCTACACCTTC. Encoded protein: CASSSIPGQTYGYTF.

This chain links TRBV27 with TRBJ2-1, with 10 bases fitting TRBD2. The CDR3 extends over 13 amino acids. The V gene end was trimmed by 4 bases and the J gene end by 6 bases; junction bases not matched to a gene: 0. Germline-derived CDR1 and CDR2 are MNHEY and SMNVEV (reference sequence). The CDR3 DNA reads TGTGCCAGCAGTTCTAGCGGGAGCAATGAGCAGTTCTTC. Translation: CASSSSGSNEQFF.

A remark on this clone: One end of the junction is discordant with germline, which a read error may explain. The rearrangement uses TRBV6-5 and TRBJ1-1; D unclear. CDR1 and CDR2 (germline): MNHEY, SVGAGI. The CDR3 is 12 amino acids. The CDR3 nucleotides are TGTGTCAGCAGTCCCGGGAGGACTGAAGCTTTCTTT. It codes for CVSSPGRTEAFF.

V usage is TRBV29-1 and J usage is TRBJ2-5; no reliable D call. From germline, CDR1 is SQVTM and CDR2 ANQGSEA. The CDR3 extends over 10 amino acids. Trimming took 6 bases from V and 7 from J, leaving 9 bases between them. The CDR3, as DNA: TGCAGCGTACCCATGGGGACCCAGTACTTC. This encodes CSVPMGTQYF.

This clone was picked up one time. The chain uses TRBV7-8 and TRBJ1-4, with a possible D match to TRBD1 (5 bases). Germline V CDR1 and CDR2: SGHVS, FQNEAQ. The CDR3 has 16 residues. V gave up 2 bases and J gave up 5 bases, with 15 bases separating them. The CDR3 sequence is CASSLSQGASNEKLFF. As DNA, the CDR3 is TGTGCCAGCAGCTTATCTCAGGGCGCGTCCAATGAAAAACTGTTTTTT.

The V call is TRBV6-1, the J call TRBJ2-5, with no clear D. The last part of the DNA fits TRBJ2-7 better; the J call may be wrong. The germline V gene encodes CDR1 MNHNS and CDR2 SASEGT. This CDR3 is built from 12 residues. The CDR3 region has the DNA TGTGCCAGCAGGAGACTTCCCTACGAGCAGTACTTC. Translated: CASRRLPYEQYF.

This chain links TRBV2 with TRBJ2-7; 7 bases are a match to TRBD2. CDR3 length: 14 residues. Trimming at V came to 4 bases and at J to 5 bases, leaving 8 bases not matched to a gene. Germline V gene data show CDR1 as SNHLY and CDR2 as FYNNEI. The CDR3 DNA is TGTGCCAGCAGTGGGGACTATGGTCGGGACGAGCAGTACTTC. Translated, it gives CASSGDYGRDEQYF. Combining the CDR3 with reference TRBV2 and TRBJ2-7 gives the whole variable domain EPEVTQTPSHQVTQMGQEVILRCVPISNHLYFYWYRQILGQKVEFLVSFYNNEISEKSEIFDDQFSVERPDGSNFTLKIRSTKLEDSAMYFCASSGDYGRDEQYFGPGTRLTVT.

This clone was recorded once. J is TRBJ2-2 and V is TRBV10-3, with TRBD2 matching 9 bases. Looked up from germline, CDR1 is ENHRY and CDR2 is SYGVKD. The trim removed 2 bases at V and 5 bases at J, leaving 9 bases unmatched. The CDR3 has 17 amino acids. CDR3 sequence: CAISETLAGAVTGELFF. The DNA for the CDR3 is TGTGCCATCAGTGAGACGTTAGCGGGAGCTGTTACCGGGGAGCTGTTTTTT.

This sequence joins TRBV15 and TRBJ1-3; D is unclear. The germline CDR1 and CDR2 sequences are LNHNV and YYDKDF (reference sequence). The CDR3 sequence is 17 residues long. V lost 5 bases to trimming and J lost 0 bases, with 17 bases between them. The CDR3 loop reads CATSDPREGLSGNTIYF. The CDR3, as DNA: TGTGCCACCAGCGACCCCCGGGAAGGGCTCTCTGGAAACACCATATATTTT.

V is TRBV6-5 and J is TRBJ1-2; no definite D call. This CDR3 spans 14 amino acids. V shed 6 bases and J shed 0 bases, with 11 bases lying between them. The germline V gene has CDR1 MNHEY and CDR2 SVGAGI. The DNA of the CDR3 is TGTGCCAGCAGAGGCAGTGAAGCTAACTATGGCTACACCTTC. Its translation is CASRGSEANYGYTF.